The 4 T cell receptor beta chains in this list originate from one sample, sequenced in a study of blood T cell repertoires in COVID-19. The assay was immunoSEQ multiplex PCR, and TCRdb's table has in-frame clones only and misses some. The repertoire holds under 200,000 clones, with around 80% as singletons. Specimen: peripheral blood. The receptors here all came from a woman older than 75 with active or convalescent COVID-19.

The chain links TRBV19 to TRBJ2-1; 8 nucleotides align to TRBD1. From germline, CDR1 is LNHDA and CDR2 SQIVND (reference sequence). V lost 3 bases to trimming and J lost 6 bases; unmatched junction nucleotides: 7. This CDR3 spans 15 amino acids. CDR3 sequence: CASSMGSGGFNEQFF. CDR3 nucleotides: TGTGCCAGTAGTATGGGGTCAGGGGGCTTCAATGAGCAGTTCTTC.

The chain links TRBV6-5 to TRBJ1-5, with no clear D. Trimming left V 6 bases short and J 0 bases short, with 12 bases between. Germline values: CDR1 MNHEY, CDR2 SVGAGI. CDR3 size: 15 residues. CDR3 region: CASSPTLASNQPQHF. Written as DNA, the CDR3 is TGTGCCAGCAGCCCAACCCTGGCTAGCAATCAGCCCCAGCATTTT.

J is TRBJ1-5 and V is TRBV10-3; 7 bases agree with TRBD1. Trimming took 5 bases from V and 6 from J; bases not matched to a gene: 4. The CDR3 is made up of 13 amino acids. Germline V gene lookup returns CDR1 ENHRY and CDR2 SYGVKD. CDR3 protein: CAISTGEGQPQHF. As DNA, the CDR3 is TGTGCCATCAGTACAGGGGAAGGTCAGCCCCAGCATTTT.

The genes are TRBV4-3 and TRBJ2-7; tentative D call: TRBD1 (6 bases). Germline V lookup: CDR1 LGHNA, CDR2 YSLEER. The germline V and J ends were trimmed by 3 bases and 5 bases, with 20 bases remaining between them. CDR3 length: 16 amino acids. CDR3 coding DNA: TGCGCCAGCAGCCAGGGAACGACAGGCCGGTCAAACGAGCAGTACTTC. As protein: CASSQGTTGRSNEQYF.